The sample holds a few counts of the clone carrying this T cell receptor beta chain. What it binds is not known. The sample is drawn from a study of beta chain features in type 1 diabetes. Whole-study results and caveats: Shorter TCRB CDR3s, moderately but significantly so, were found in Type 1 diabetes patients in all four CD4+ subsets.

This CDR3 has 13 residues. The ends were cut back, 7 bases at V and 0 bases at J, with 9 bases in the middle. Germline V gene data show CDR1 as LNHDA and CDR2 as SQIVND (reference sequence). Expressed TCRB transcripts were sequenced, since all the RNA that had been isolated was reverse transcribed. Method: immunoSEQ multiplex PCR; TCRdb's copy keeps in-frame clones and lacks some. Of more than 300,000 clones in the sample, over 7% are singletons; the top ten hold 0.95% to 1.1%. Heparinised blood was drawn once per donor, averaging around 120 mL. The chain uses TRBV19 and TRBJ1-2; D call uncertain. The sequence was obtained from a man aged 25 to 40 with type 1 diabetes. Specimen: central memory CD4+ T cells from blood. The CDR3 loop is CASTVEANYGYTF. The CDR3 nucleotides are TGTGCCAGTACCGTCGAAGCTAACTATGGCTACACCTTC.